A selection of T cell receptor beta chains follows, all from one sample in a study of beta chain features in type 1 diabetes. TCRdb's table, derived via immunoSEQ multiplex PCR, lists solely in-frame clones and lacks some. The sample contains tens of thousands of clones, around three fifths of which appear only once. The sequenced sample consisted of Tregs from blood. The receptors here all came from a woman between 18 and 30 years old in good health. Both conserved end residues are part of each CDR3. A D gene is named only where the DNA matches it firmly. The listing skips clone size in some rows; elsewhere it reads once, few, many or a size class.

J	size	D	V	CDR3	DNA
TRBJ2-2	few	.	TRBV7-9	CASSLGRDTYTGELFF	TGTGCCAGCAGCTTGGGTCGGGACACCTACACCGGGGAGCTGTTTTTT
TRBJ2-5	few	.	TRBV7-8	CASSLMPGGETQYF	TGTGCCAGCAGCTTAATGCCCGGAGGAGAGACCCAGTACTTC
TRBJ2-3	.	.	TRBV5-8	CASSLPGGTDTQYF	TGTGCCAGCAGCTTGCCAGGCGGCACAGATACGCAGTATTTT
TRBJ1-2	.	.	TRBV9	CASSVGTDSHYGYTF	TGTGCCAGCAGCGTAGGGACAGATTCTCACTATGGCTACACCTTC
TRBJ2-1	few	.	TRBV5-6	CASSFQEVEQFF	TGTGCCAGCAGCTTCCAAGAGGTAGAGCAGTTCTTC
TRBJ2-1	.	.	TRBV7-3	CASSLGQTNYNEQFF	TGTGCCAGCAGCTTGGGCCAGACAAATTACAATGAGCAGTTCTTC
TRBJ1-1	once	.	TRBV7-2	CASSLFRGNTEAFF	TGTGCCAGCAGCTTATTCAGAGGGAACACTGAAGCTTTCTTT
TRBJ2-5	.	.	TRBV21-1	CASSKPARRETQYF	TGTGCCAGCAGCAAACCCGCGCGGCGAGAGACCCAGTACTTC
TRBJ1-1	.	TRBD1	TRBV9	CASSVAGQYTEAFF	TGTGCCAGCAGCGTAGCGGGACAGTACACTGAAGCTTTCTTT
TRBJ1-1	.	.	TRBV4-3	CASSQGGAKAFF	TGCGCCAGCAGCCAAGGAGGAGCGAAGGCTTTCTTT
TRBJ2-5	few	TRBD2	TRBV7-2	CASSLTSGGAGETQYF	TGTGCCAGCAGCTTAACTAGCGGGGGGGCCGGGGAGACCCAGTACTTC
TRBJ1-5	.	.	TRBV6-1	CASRPGFGGAQHF	TGTGCCAGCAGGCCAGGGTTTGGTGGCGCCCAGCATTTT
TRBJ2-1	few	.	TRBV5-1	CASSLGGRSYNEQFF	TGCGCCAGCAGCTTGGGGGGCCGCTCCTACAATGAGCAGTTCTTC
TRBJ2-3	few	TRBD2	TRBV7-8	CASSLSGGNTDTQYF	TGTGCCAGCAGCTTAAGCGGGGGGAACACAGATACGCAGTATTTT
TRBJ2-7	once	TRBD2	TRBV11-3	CASSLDSGTSFSYEQYF	TGTGCCAGCAGCTTAGACTCCGGGACTAGCTTCTCCTACGAGCAGTACTTC
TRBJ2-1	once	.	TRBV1	CTSSGDGGAPPSYNEQFF	TGCACCAGCAGCGGGGACGGGGGGGCCCCCCCTTCCTACAATGAGCAGTTCTTC
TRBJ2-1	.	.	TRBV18	CASSPPGRSEQFF	TGTGCCAGCTCACCACCAGGAAGGAGTGAGCAGTTCTTC
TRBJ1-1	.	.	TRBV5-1	CASSLGISGTEAFF	TGCGCCAGCAGCTTGGGGATTTCCGGGACTGAAGCTTTCTTT
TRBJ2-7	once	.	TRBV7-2	CASSTRQGWTVEQYF	TGTGCCAGCAGCACGCGGCAGGGGTGGACGGTCGAGCAGTACTTC
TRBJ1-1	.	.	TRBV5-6	CASSLGQANTEAFF	TGTGCCAGCAGCTTGGGCCAGGCGAACACTGAAGCTTTCTTT
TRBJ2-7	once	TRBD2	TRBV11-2	CASRTGTSVSEQYF	TGTGCCAGCAGGACCGGGACTAGCGTCTCCGAGCAGTACTTC
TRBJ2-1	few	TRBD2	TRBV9	CASSEGTSGSMLREQFF	TGTGCCAGCAGCGAGGGGACTAGCGGGAGTATGTTGAGGGAGCAGTTCTTC
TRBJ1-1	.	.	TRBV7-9	CASSLVVNTEAFF	TGTGCCAGCAGCTTAGTAGTGAACACTGAAGCTTTCTTT
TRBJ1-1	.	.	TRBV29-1	CSGRGQLNTEAFF	TGCAGCGGCAGAGGGCAGCTGAACACTGAAGCTTTCTTT
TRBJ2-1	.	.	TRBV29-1	CSVGWQAYNEQFF	TGCAGCGTTGGATGGCAGGCCTACAATGAGCAGTTCTTC
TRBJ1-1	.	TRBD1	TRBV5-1	CASSLQGAGTEAFF	TGCGCCAGCAGCCTACAGGGGGCTGGCACTGAAGCTTTCTTT
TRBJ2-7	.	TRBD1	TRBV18	CASSPGQVRRGEQYF	TGTGCCAGCTCACCGGGACAGGTCCGGAGAGGCGAGCAGTACTTC
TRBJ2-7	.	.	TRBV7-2	CASSIGSLRGEQYF	TGTGCCAGCAGCATAGGGTCCTTACGGGGGGAGCAGTACTTC
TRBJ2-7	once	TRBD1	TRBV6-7	CASSYSRQGVYEQYF	TGTGCCAGCAGTTACTCCAGACAGGGTGTCTACGAGCAGTACTTC
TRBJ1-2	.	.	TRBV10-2	CASRQQGTTYGYTF	TGCGCCAGCAGACAGCAGGGGACTACCTATGGCTACACCTTC
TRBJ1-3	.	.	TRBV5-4	CASSSTRSGNTIYF	TGTGCCAGCAGCTCTACTAGGTCTGGAAACACCATATATTTT
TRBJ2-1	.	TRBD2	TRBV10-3	CAISEPNRAGGNNEQFF	TGTGCCATCAGTGAGCCCAATAGAGCGGGGGGGAACAATGAGCAGTTCTTC
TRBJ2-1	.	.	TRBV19	CASSVRGENEQFF	TGTGCCAGTAGTGTCAGGGGAGAGAATGAGCAGTTCTTC
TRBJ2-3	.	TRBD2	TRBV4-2	CASSPGTSANTDTQYF	TGTGCCAGCAGCCCGGGGACTAGCGCCAACACAGATACGCAGTATTTT
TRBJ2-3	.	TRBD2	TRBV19	CASSSTGGADTQYF	TGTGCCAGTAGTTCCACGGGAGGCGCAGATACGCAGTATTTT
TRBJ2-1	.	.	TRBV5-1	CASSLVGEHSYNEQFF	TGCGCCAGCAGCTTGGTCGGGGAACACTCCTACAATGAGCAGTTCTTC
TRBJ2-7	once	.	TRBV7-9	CASNLRDPERQYF	TGTGCCAGCAACCTCCGGGATCCGGAGAGGCAGTACTTC
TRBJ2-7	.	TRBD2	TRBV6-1	CASRPPAGGYEQYF	TGTGCCAGCAGGCCACCGGCGGGGGGTTACGAGCAGTACTTC
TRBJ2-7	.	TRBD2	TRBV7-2	CASSWGVAGSYEQYF	TGTGCCAGCAGCTGGGGGGTAGCGGGGAGCTACGAGCAGTACTTC
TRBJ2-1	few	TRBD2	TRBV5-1	CASSLGWEGRDEQFF	TGCGCCAGCAGCTTGGGGTGGGAGGGGAGAGATGAGCAGTTCTTC
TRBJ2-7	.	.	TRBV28	CASKTPSYEQYF	TGTGCCAGCAAAACACCCTCCTACGAGCAGTACTTC
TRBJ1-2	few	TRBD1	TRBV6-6	CASIKQGESLYGYTF	TGTGCCAGCATTAAACAGGGGGAGTCACTCTATGGCTACACCTTC
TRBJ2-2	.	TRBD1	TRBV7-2	CASSSRIRDRDYTGELFF	TGTGCCAGCAGCTCCCGAATTCGGGACAGGGATTACACCGGGGAGCTGTTTTTT
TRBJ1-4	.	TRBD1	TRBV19	CASTQGAREKLFF	TGTGCCAGTACACAGGGGGCACGTGAAAAACTGTTTTTT
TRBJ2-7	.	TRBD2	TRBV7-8	CASSSGTSGISYEQYF	TGTGCCAGCAGCTCCGGGACTAGCGGGATATCCTACGAGCAGTACTTC